The clone carrying this T cell receptor (beta chain) was detected ten times or more. TCRdb re-called the multiplex PCR reads through MiXCR, storing one row per CDR3 protein. Here the sample spans 150,000 to 200,000 distinct CDR3 sequences, 31% being singletons. This sample was taken from a study of breast tumors, draining lymph nodes, adjacent tissues. Axillary draining lymph nodes of breast cancer patients supplied the node samples. The CDR3 spans 13 residues. V lost 7 bases to trimming and J lost 7 bases; unmatched junction nucleotides: 7. Germline CDR1 MNHNY, CDR2 SVGAGI (reference sequence). The chain links TRBV6-6 to TRBJ2-1, with 7 bases matching TRBD1. Sequencing input: axillary lymph node tissue. The receptor was derived from a female donor with breast cancer. Some clones in this sample may be carry-over from other donors' samples. The DNA of the CDR3 is TGTGCCAGCACCCCACAGGGGTGGAATGAGCAGTTCTTC. It translates to CASTPQGWNEQFF.